This T cell receptor (beta chain) was identified in a study of cytomegalovirus exposure and HLA in healthy donors. This CDR3 has 11 amino acids. V dropped 5 bases and J dropped 3 bases, with 5 bases sitting between them. Germline CDR1 SNHLY, CDR2 FYNNEI. Study-level results: Rarity marked most TCR sequences, yet some public TCRs occurred in many donors. At a 0.05 false discovery rate, a later analysis found some 18,000 TCR beta sequences to be associated with HLA alleles.

13 Jbeta primers and 60 Vbeta primers were used for the PCR. Only in-frame clones appear in the TCRdb table, and some are missing; sequencing was by immunoSEQ multiplex PCR. The table lists about 200,000 clones. On this clone: The antigen remains undetermined.

This TCR was sampled from a boy younger than 18 in good health and CMV-seronegative. The sequenced material came from PBMCs. The chain combines TRBV2 with TRBJ2-7; no clear D. Here the CDR3 reads CASSIYYEQYF. CDR3 nucleotide sequence: TGTGCCAGCAGTATCTACTACGAGCAGTACTTC.